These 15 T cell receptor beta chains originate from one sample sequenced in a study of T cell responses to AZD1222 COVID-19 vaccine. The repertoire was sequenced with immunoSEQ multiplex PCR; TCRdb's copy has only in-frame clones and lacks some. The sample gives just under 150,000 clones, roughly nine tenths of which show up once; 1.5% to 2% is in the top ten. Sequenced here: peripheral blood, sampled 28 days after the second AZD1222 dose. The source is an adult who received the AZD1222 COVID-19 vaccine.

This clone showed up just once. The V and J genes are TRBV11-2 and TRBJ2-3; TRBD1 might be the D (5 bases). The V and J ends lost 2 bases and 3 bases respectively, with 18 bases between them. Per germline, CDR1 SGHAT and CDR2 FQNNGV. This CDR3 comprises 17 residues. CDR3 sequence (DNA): TGTGCCAGCAGCTTAAGGTCGGCGTGGAGACAGACAGATACGCAGTATTTT. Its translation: CASSLRSAWRQTDTQYF.

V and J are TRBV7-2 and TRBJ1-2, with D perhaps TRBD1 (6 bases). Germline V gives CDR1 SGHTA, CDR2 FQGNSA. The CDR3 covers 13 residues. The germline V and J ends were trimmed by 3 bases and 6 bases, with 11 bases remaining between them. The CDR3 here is CASSLGDTNGYTF. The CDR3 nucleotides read TGTGCCAGCAGCTTGGGGGACACAAATGGCTACACCTTC. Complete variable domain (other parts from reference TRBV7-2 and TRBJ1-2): GAGVSQSPSNKVTEKGKDVELRCDPISGHTALYWYRQSLGQGLEFLIYFQGNSAPDKSGLPSDRFSAERTGGSVSTLTIQRTQQEDSAVYLCASSLGDTNGYTFGSGTRLTVV.

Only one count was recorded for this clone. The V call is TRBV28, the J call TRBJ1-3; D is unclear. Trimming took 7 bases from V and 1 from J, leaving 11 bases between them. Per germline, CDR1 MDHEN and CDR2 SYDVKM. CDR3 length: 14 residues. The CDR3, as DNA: TGTGCCAGCATCTTAGGCGGTTCTGGAAACACCATATATTTT. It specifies CASILGGSGNTIYF.

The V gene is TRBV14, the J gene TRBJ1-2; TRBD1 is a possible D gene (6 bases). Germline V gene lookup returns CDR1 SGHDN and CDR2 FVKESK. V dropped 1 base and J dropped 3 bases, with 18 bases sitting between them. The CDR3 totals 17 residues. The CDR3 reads CASSQGGQPVHYYGYTF. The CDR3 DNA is TGTGCCAGCAGCCAAGGGGGGCAGCCAGTCCATTACTATGGCTACACCTTC. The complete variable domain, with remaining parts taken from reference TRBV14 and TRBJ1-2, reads EAGVTQFPSHSVIEKGQTVTLRCDPISGHDNLYWYRRVMGKEIKFLLHFVKESKQDESGMPNNRFLAERTGGTYSTLKVQPAELEDSGVYFCASSQGGQPVHYYGYTFGSGTRLTVV.

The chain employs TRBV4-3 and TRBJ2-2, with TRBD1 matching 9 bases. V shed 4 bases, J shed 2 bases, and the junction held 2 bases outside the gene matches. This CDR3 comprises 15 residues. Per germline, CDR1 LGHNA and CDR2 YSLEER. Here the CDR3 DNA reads TGCGCCAGCAGCCGGGACAGGGCAAACACCGGGGAGCTGTTTTTT. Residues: CASSRDRANTGELFF.

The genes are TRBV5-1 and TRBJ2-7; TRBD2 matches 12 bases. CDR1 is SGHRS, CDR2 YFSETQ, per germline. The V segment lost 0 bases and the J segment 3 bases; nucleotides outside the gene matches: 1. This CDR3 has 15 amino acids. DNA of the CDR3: TGCGCCAGCAGCTTGGGGACTAGCGGGATCTACGAGCAGTACTTC. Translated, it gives CASSLGTSGIYEQYF.

For the CDR3, the DNA is TGTGCCAGCAGCTGGGGGGATCTTCTAGCGGGAGGATCTGGGGCCAACGTCCTGACTTTC. It codes for CASSWGDLLAGGSGANVLTF. This chain links TRBV9 with TRBJ2-6; 11 nucleotides agree with TRBD2. Trimming removed 4 bases from V and 1 base from J; junction bases left unmatched: 13. The germline CDR1 and CDR2 sequences are SGDLS and YYNGEE. The CDR3 is 20 residues long.

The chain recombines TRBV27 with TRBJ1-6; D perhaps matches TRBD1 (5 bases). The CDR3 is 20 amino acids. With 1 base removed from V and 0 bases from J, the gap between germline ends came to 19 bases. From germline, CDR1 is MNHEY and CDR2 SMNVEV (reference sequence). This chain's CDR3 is CASSLYPTVLLSSYNSPLHF. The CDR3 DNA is TGTGCCAGCAGTTTATACCCGACAGTTCTCTTAAGCTCCTATAATTCACCCCTCCACTTT.

CDR3 in amino acids: CAWSSGAETQYF. For the CDR3, the DNA is TGTGCCTGGAGTAGCGGGGCAGAGACCCAGTACTTC. This chain links TRBV30 with TRBJ2-5; TRBD2 agrees at 7 bases. The CDR3 extends over 12 amino acids. Germline V lookup: CDR1 GTSNPN, CDR2 SVGIG (reference sequence). The V gene end was trimmed by 2 bases and the J gene end by 4 bases; junction bases not matched to a gene: 1.

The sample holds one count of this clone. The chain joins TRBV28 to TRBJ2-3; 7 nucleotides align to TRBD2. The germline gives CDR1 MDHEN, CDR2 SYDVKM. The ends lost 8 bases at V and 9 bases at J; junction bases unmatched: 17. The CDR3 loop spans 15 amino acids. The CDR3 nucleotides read TGTGCCAGCCTCGAAATTAGCGGGCCCCGGGGGACGCAGTATTTT. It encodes CASLEISGPRGTQYF.

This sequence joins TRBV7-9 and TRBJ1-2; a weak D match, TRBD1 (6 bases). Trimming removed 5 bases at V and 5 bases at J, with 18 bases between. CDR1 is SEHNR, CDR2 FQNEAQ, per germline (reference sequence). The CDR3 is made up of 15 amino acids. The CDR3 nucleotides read TGTGCCAGCAGCCCGCCCCTCGGACAGATGTATGGCTACACCTTC. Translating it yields CASSPPLGQMYGYTF.

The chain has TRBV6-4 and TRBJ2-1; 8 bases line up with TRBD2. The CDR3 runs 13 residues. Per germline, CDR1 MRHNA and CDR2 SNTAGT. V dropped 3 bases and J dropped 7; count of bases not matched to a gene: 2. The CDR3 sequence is CASSEAGENEQFF. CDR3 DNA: TGTGCCAGCAGTGAAGCGGGAGAGAATGAGCAGTTCTTC.

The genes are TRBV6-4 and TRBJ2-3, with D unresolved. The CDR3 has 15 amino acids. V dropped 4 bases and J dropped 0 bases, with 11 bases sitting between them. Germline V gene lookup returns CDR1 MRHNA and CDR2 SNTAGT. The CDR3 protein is CASSVGRASTDTQYF. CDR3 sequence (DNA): TGTGCCAGCAGTGTTGGCAGAGCTAGCACAGATACGCAGTATTTT.

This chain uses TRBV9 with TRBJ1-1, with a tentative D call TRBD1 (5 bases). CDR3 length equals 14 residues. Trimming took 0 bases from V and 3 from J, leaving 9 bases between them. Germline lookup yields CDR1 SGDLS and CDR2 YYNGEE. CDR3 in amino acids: CASSVGGVHTEAFF. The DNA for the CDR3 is TGTGCCAGCAGCGTAGGGGGGGTGCACACTGAAGCTTTCTTT.

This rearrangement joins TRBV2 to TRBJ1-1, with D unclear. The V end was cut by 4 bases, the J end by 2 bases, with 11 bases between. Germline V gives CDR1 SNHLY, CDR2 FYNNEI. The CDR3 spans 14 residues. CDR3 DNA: TGTGCCAGCAGTGGGGGAGCTCTTAACACTGAAGCTTTCTTT. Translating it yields CASSGGALNTEAFF.